Below are 13 T cell receptor beta chains sequenced from a single sample in a study of Graves' ophthalmopathy and Graves' hyperthyroidism. The authors amplified TCR beta CDR3 regions, and they did so from RNA transcripts for repertoire sequencing. A first-round RT-PCR used HTBI primers, followed by a second-round multiplex PCR. TCRdb redid the calling of the multiplex PCR reads with MiXCR, one entry per CDR3 protein. The sample consists of some 520,000 distinct CDR3 sequences, around an eighth of them appearing once. Source material: blood. All receptors come from a woman in her 30s with Graves' ophthalmopathy.

This clonotype came up many times. The chain couples TRBV3-1 to TRBJ1-2; D is unresolved. The V gene's germline CDR1 is LGHDT and CDR2 YNNKEL (reference sequence). V was trimmed by 1 base and J by 4 bases, leaving 13 bases between them. This CDR3 comprises 15 residues. CDR3 sequence: CASSQGRRTVYGYTF. Here the CDR3 DNA reads TGTGCCAGCAGCCAAGGGCGCCGGACCGTCTATGGCTACACCTTC.

This clonotype was detected many times. The chain couples TRBV30 to TRBJ1-3; D unresolved. Germline CDR1 and CDR2: GTSNPN and SVGIG (reference sequence). This CDR3 has 13 amino acids. Trimming pared 4 bases from V and 0 bases from J, leaving 7 bases between. CDR3 sequence (DNA): TGTGCCTGGAACAGACGCTCTGGAAACACCATATATTTT. Protein product: CAWNRRSGNTIYF. The complete variable domain, with remaining parts taken from reference TRBV30 and TRBJ1-3, reads SQTIHQWPATLVQPVGSPLSLECTVEGTSNPNLYWYRQAAGRGLQLLFYSVGIGQISSEVPQNLSASRPQDRQFILSSKKLLLSDSGFYLCAWNRRSGNTIYFGEGSWLTVV.

This clonotype occurred many times. This chain connects TRBV12-3 or TRBV12-4 to TRBJ1-2, with a weak D call TRBD1 (6 bases). Trimming took 4 bases from V and 1 from J, leaving 19 bases between them. The CDR3 consists of 17 residues. The CDR3 sequence: CASSSVIWTENNYGYTF. CDR3 in DNA: TGTGCCAGCAGTTCCGTTATTTGGACAGAAAATAACTATGGCTACACCTTC.

The J gene is TRBJ1-1, the V gene TRBV6-1; maybe TRBD1 (6 bases). CDR3 size: 14 residues. The germline V gene encodes CDR1 MNHNS and CDR2 SASEGT. The V and J ends lost 7 bases and 1 base respectively, with 13 bases between them. The CDR3 loop is CASIIGQPNTEAFF. Written as DNA, the CDR3 is TGTGCCAGCATAATCGGACAGCCGAACACTGAAGCTTTCTTT.

J is TRBJ2-7 and V is TRBV12-3 or TRBV12-4; TRBD1 matches 10 bases. The ends lost 2 bases at V and 5 bases at J; junction bases unmatched: 3. This CDR3 has 14 amino acids. The CDR3 is CASSLTTGGHEQYF. CDR3 bases: TGTGCCAGCAGTTTAACGACAGGGGGCCACGAGCAGTACTTC.

This chain joins TRBV27 and TRBJ2-2; the D is unclear. V was clipped by 5 bases and J by 4 bases, with 11 bases between them. The CDR3 contains 14 residues. CDR1 MNHEY and CDR2 SMNVEV come from the germline V gene (reference sequence). CDR3: CASSRRLSTGELFF. The CDR3 DNA is TGTGCCAGCAGTCGCAGGCTGAGCACCGGGGAGCTGTTTTTT.

At least ten counts were recorded for this clonotype. The rearrangement joins TRBV6-2 or TRBV6-3 to TRBJ1-5; perhaps TRBD1 as D (5 bases). CDR1 and CDR2 (germline): MNHEY, SVGEGT. CDR3 length: 13 residues. Deletions cut 10 bases from V and 4 bases from J, with 14 bases between. CDR3 amino acids: CATQDGGNQPQHF. In DNA, the CDR3 is TGTGCCACCCAGGACGGGGGAAATCAGCCCCAGCATTTT.

The table lists this clonotype with many counts. The chain recombines TRBV27 with TRBJ2-7; the D is unclear. The V end was cut by 6 bases, the J end by 4 bases, with 13 bases between. This CDR3 is 13 amino acids long. Per the germline V gene, CDR1 is MNHEY and CDR2 is SMNVEV (reference sequence). CDR3 amino acids: CASRGAYDYEQYF. CDR3 nucleotides: TGTGCCAGCAGAGGCGCGTACGATTACGAGCAGTACTTC.

A note on this clonotype: This may stem from a read error, because a much larger clone lies one nucleotide away. V gene TRBV6-1 combines with J gene TRBJ1-1, with D possibly matching TRBD1 (5 bases). The CDR3 runs to 15 residues. V lost 4 bases and J 3 bases, leaving 15 bases between the germline ends. The germline CDR1 and CDR2 sequences are MNHNS and SASEGT. CDR3 region: CASSVDRSSDTEAFF. CDR3 sequence (DNA): TGTGCCAGCAGTGTCGACAGATCCTCCGACACTGAAGCTTTCTTT.

This clonotype was seen ten or more times. The CDR3: CAWVPMGVYGYTF. CDR3 DNA sequence: TGTGCCTGGGTACCTATGGGAGTCTATGGCTACACCTTC. V usage is TRBV30 and J usage is TRBJ1-2, with D uncertain. CDR1 is GTSNPN, CDR2 SVGIG, per germline (reference sequence). CDR3 length: 13 residues. V was pared by 5 bases and J by 4 bases, with 14 bases between.

The chain employs TRBV12-3 or TRBV12-4 and TRBJ2-5; 10 nucleotides line up with TRBD1. Trimming removed 5 bases from V and 5 bases from J; junction bases left unmatched: 8. The CDR3 runs to 15 residues. The CDR3 here is CASSPPGQGKETQYF. The CDR3 DNA reads as TGTGCCAGCAGTCCCCCGGGACAGGGGAAGGAGACCCAGTACTTC.

This clonotype showed up many times. V usage is TRBV12-3 or TRBV12-4 and J usage is TRBJ2-4; possible D gene TRBD1, 6 bases. Trimming shortened V by 5 bases and J by 8 bases, and 10 bases separated the two germline ends. The CDR3 extends over 12 amino acids. CDR3 loop: CASSGQSYIQYF. CDR3 in DNA: TGTGCCAGCAGTGGACAGTCTTACATTCAGTACTTC.

The chain links TRBV27 to TRBJ2-2; unclear D gene. This CDR3 has 12 residues. The germline gives CDR1 MNHEY, CDR2 SMNVEV (reference sequence). Between the trimmed V and J ends, which lost 1 base and 6 bases, there was a span of 3 bases. CDR3 coding DNA: TGTGCCAGCAGTTTATGGCCCGGGGAGCTGTTTTTT. It encodes CASSLWPGELFF.